This record covers a single T cell receptor (beta chain). Its antigen is unidentified. PCR involved 60 Vbeta and 13 Jbeta primers. Method: immunoSEQ multiplex PCR; TCRdb's copy keeps in-frame clones and lacks some. This table holds 130,000 or so clones, approximately 78% found once. This sample stems from a study of cytomegalovirus exposure and HLA in healthy donors. Study outcomes and limitations: Relative to the approximately 700-donor mean, N-insertions were reportedly fewer in an Asian-associated ancestry cluster in a later analysis.

Unmatched junction bases numbered 13, after V lost 5 bases and J lost 0 bases. The germline V gene has CDR1 GTSNPN and CDR2 SVGIG (reference sequence). CDR3 size: 18 residues. Sequencing was performed on PBMCs. The chain links TRBV30 to TRBJ2-5, with TRBD2 identical over 12 bases. The clonotype originates from a man aged 40-49 years in good health and CMV-seronegative. The CDR3 sequence: CAWALWASGRGYQETQYF. In DNA form, the CDR3 reads TGTGCCTGGGCCCTCTGGGCTAGCGGGAGGGGGTACCAAGAGACCCAGTACTTC.